The clone carrying this T cell receptor beta chain appeared a few times. Its antigen remains unidentified. The sample belongs to a study of T-cell memory formation after mild COVID-19. The authors produced TCR alpha and TCR beta cDNA libraries with sample barcodes and UMIs by 5'RACE using constant-segment primers. TCRdb ran MiXCR on the 5' RACE reads and lists one entry per CDR3 protein. The table records hundreds of thousands of distinct CDR3 sequences, less than 20% of them present only once. Study conclusions and caveats: Clones that shrank (day 15 to 85) were balanced CD4/CD8, whereas later expanders leaned CD4+. Clones which contracted sat mainly in CM and EM if CD4+, and in EMRA if CD8+. The finding that pre-infection memory included some responding clones suggested that cross-reactive memory joined.

The specimen was PBMCs or a T cell subset sorted from them (not recorded which). This clonotype was obtained from a man younger than 35 who had mild COVID-19 (a few samples of this study predate the infection). Cell type and time point are not known.

The chain's CDR3 is CASSEELSKAFF. The CDR3 DNA follows: TGCGCCAGCAGTGAAGAGTTGTCAAAAGCTTTCTTT. The chain carries TRBV10-2 and TRBJ1-1; D unresolved. This CDR3 is 12 amino acids long. Germline-derived CDR1 and CDR2 are WSHSY and SAAADI. V dropped 3 bases and J dropped 9 bases, with 11 bases sitting between them.